Detailed here is one TCR beta chain. The antigen is undetermined. This entry belongs to a study of shared clonotypes between healthy human individuals. Study results and caveats: Approximately 4.5% was the fraction of naive CD4 clonotypes found shared across a handful of donors.

Authors' processing steps: Junction-only sequences without quality scores were provided by ImmunoSEQ, so filtering was different. Sequencing was performed with immunoSEQ multiplex PCR; in TCRdb, only in-frame clones are kept and a portion is missing. V and J calls and clone size come straight from that table; D and trimming were deduced from the DNA. The table includes 2 million to 2.5 million clones, 90% to 95% detected once. This CDR3 is 13 amino acids long. The germline V gene encodes CDR1 LNHNV and CDR2 YYDKDF (reference sequence). V was clipped by 5 bases and J by 2 bases, with 9 bases between them.

The gene calls are TRBV15 and TRBJ1-1; D not resolved. The specimen sequenced was naive CD4+ T cells sorted from blood. Subset in this sample: CD45RA+ positively selected. The receptor comes from a man aged 18 to 30 in good health. Here the CDR3 DNA reads TGTGCCACCAGCGGCCGACTCAACACTGAAGCTTTCTTT. It yields the protein CATSGRLNTEAFF.